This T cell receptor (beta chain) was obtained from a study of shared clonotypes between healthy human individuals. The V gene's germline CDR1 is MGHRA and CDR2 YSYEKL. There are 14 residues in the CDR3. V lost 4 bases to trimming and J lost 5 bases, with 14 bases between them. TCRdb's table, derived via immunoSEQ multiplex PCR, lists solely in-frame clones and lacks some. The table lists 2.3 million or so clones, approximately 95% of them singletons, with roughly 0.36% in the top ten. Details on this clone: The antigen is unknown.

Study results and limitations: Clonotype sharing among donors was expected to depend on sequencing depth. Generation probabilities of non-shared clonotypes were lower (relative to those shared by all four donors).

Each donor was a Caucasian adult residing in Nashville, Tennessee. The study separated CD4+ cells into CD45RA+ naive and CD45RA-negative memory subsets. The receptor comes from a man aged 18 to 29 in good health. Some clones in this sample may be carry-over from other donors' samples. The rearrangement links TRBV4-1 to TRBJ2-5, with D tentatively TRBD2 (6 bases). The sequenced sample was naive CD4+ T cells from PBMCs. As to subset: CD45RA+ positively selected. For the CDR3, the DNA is TGCGCCAGCAGCCCTCGGGGGTTACGGGAGACCCAGTACTTC. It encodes CASSPRGLRETQYF.